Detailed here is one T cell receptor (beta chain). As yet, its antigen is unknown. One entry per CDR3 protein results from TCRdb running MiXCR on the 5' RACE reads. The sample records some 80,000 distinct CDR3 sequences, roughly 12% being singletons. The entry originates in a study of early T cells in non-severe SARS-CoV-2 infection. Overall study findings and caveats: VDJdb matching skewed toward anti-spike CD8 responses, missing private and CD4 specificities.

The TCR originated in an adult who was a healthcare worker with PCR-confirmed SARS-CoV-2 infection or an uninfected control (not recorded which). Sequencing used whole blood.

The DNA of the CDR3 is TGCAGCGTTAAAAGGGGCGCAGAAGGCTACACCTTC. Encoded protein: CSVKRGAEGYTF. The V gene is TRBV29-1, the J gene TRBJ1-2, with D possibly being TRBD1 (5 bases). Trimming took off 5 bases at V and 8 bases at J, with 15 bases between the two ends. The CDR3 has 12 residues. Germline V gives CDR1 SQVTM, CDR2 ANQGSEA.